Below, 2 T cell receptor beta chains from the same sample are listed, as sequenced in a study of lymphopenia after photon versus proton radiotherapy. Clones were sequenced by immunoSEQ multiplex PCR, and TCRdb holds only the in-frame ones, with some missing. The repertoire holds some 76,000 clones, with approximately 90% as singletons. Sequenced material: peripheral blood, taken from a patient treated with photon-based radiotherapy. These receptors were obtained from a woman between 35 and 50 years old with cholangiocarcinoma.

The chain carries TRBV29-1 and TRBJ1-4; TRBD1 matches at 11 bases. Germline-derived CDR1 and CDR2 are SQVTM and ANQGSEA. V lost 6 bases, J lost 7 bases, and 7 bases stayed unmatched. This CDR3 region has 14 residues. The CDR3 here is CSVPGGQGGEKLFF. For the CDR3, the DNA is TGCAGCGTCCCCGGGGGACAGGGGGGTGAAAAACTGTTTTTT.

This chain links TRBV9 with TRBJ1-4; possibly TRBD1 for D (5 bases). Germline lookup yields CDR1 SGDLS and CDR2 YYNGEE. The CDR3 covers 15 residues. V dropped 3 bases and J dropped 0 bases, with 9 bases sitting between them. Here the CDR3 DNA reads TGTGCCAGCAGCGGGGACGGTGCAACTAATGAAAAACTGTTTTTT. Amino acids: CASSGDGATNEKLFF.